The clone carrying this T cell receptor beta chain has just one count. What it binds is unknown. The data derive from a study of beta chain features in type 1 diabetes. Background on the study: Patients and healthy donors were similar in age, gender and cell yields.

Trimming cost V 7 bases and J 8 bases; bases outside gene matches: 11. The CDR3 contains 16 residues. Germline V gives CDR1 MDHEN, CDR2 SYDVKM. CD4+ cells of the naive, central memory, regulatory and stem cell-like memory types were sorted via CD45RO/CCR7/CD25/CD127/CD95/CD27. Study results and caveats: When Type 1 diabetes patients were examined, their TCRB CDR3s proved moderately but significantly shorter in all four CD4+ subsets. VDJ junctions sequenced from type 1 diabetes patients showed fewer insertions and more deletions.

Reverse transcription of all isolated RNA meant that expressed TCRB transcripts were sequenced. Generated by immunoSEQ multiplex PCR, the TCRdb table keeps only in-frame clones and is missing some. Among 200,000 to 300,000 clones listed, around 21% were seen once. Material for sequencing was naive CD4+ T cells from blood. This chain connects TRBV28 to TRBJ1-6, with TRBD1 matching over 10 bases. This clonotype was obtained from a woman aged 35 to 49 with type 1 diabetes. The CDR3 DNA reads TGTGCCAGCATCCTGTCGGGGACAGGGGAGGATTCACCCCTCCACTTT. Translation gives CASILSGTGEDSPLHF. The full variable domain, rest sourced from reference TRBV28 and TRBJ1-6, is DVKVTQSSRYLVKRTGEKVFLECVQDMDHENMFWYRQDPGLGLRLIYFSYDVKMKEKGDIPEGYSVSREKKERFSLILESASTNQTSMYLCASILSGTGEDSPLHFGNGTRLTVT.